The 16 T cell receptor beta chains below come from one sample, sequenced in a study of blood T cell repertoires in COVID-19 (dated by TCRdb to 2018 to 2021). The library was built by means of the immunoSEQ multiplex PCR assay. The source is immuneACCESS, and TCRdb retained only in-frame sequences with V and J called. Part of the clones is not carried over; for the studies checked, unresolved V genes explain less than half of this, and the remainder is unexplained. Recorded for this sample are about 150,000 clones; more than 65% of them occurred a single time. Nearly 10% of the sample rests with the top ten. Sequenced: peripheral blood. The receptors shown here come from a woman in her forties or fifties with acute or convalescent COVID-19.

This clone was recorded only once. The genes are TRBV24-1 and TRBJ2-3; tentative D call: TRBD2 (5 bases). Germline V lookup: CDR1 KGHDR, CDR2 SFDVKD. Trimming took 6 bases from V and 8 from J, leaving 11 bases between them. The CDR3 consists of 12 residues. The CDR3 nucleotides read TGTGCCACCAGTACCCTGGCGGGTACGCAGTATTTT. Translating it yields CATSTLAGTQYF.

This clone was detected a few times. V and J are TRBV18 and TRBJ2-6, with 9 bases matching TRBD1. The V gene's germline CDR1 is KGHSH and CDR2 LQKENI. This CDR3 has 18 amino acids. The junction had 7 bases not matched to a gene; V was cut back by 2 bases and J by 2 bases. The CDR3 is CASSPSTGGNTGANVLTF. The CDR3 DNA reads TGTGCCAGCTCACCAAGCACAGGGGGCAATACTGGGGCCAACGTCCTGACTTTC.

This chain connects TRBV5-4 to TRBJ2-5; 11 bases line up with TRBD2. V lost 0 bases and J lost 0; bases outside the gene matches: 10. Per germline, CDR1 SGHNT and CDR2 YYREEE (reference sequence). The CDR3 covers 19 residues. The CDR3 sequence: CASSLAAGTSGKYQETQYF. The CDR3 DNA is TGTGCCAGCAGCTTGGCCGCCGGGACTAGCGGAAAGTACCAAGAGACCCAGTACTTC.

The chain couples TRBV4-3 to TRBJ2-7; 8 bases match TRBD1. The CDR3 runs 15 residues. Per the germline V gene, CDR1 is LGHNA and CDR2 is YSLEER. V trimming: 0 bases; J trimming: 7 bases; junction bases outside the gene matches: 8. CDR3 protein: CASSQDLQGAGEQYF. DNA of the CDR3: TGCGCCAGCAGCCAAGATCTCCAGGGGGCGGGGGAGCAGTACTTC.

As DNA, the CDR3 is TGCAGCGTTGGGGACTCTTCCGTGGGGGAGACCCAGTACTTC. Amino acids: CSVGDSSVGETQYF. This chain uses TRBV29-1 with TRBJ2-5, with a possible D match to TRBD2 (6 bases). The CDR3 length is 14 residues. V was clipped by 4 bases and J by 5 bases, with 17 bases between them. CDR1 and CDR2 (germline): SQVTM, ANQGSEA.

The chain is built from TRBV4-2 and TRBJ1-1; D gene ambiguous. The CDR3 consists of 14 residues. CDR1 is LGHNA, CDR2 YNFKEQ, per germline. Deletions cut 1 base from V and 2 bases from J, with 8 bases between. Here the CDR3 reads CASSQVSLNTEAFF. CDR3 nucleotides: TGTGCCAGCAGCCAAGTGAGTCTCAACACTGAAGCTTTCTTT.

The chain joins TRBV5-4 to TRBJ1-1, with D unclear. Trimming removed 2 bases from V and 3 bases from J, with 5 bases in between. This CDR3 is 12 amino acids long. Germline V lookup: CDR1 SGHNT, CDR2 YYREEE (reference sequence). The CDR3 bases are TGTGCCAGCAGCTTCCGGTACACTGAAGCTTTCTTT. It codes for CASSFRYTEAFF.

The chain employs TRBV19 and TRBJ1-5; TRBD1 matches at 10 bases. CDR1 LNHDA and CDR2 SQIVND come from the germline V gene (reference sequence). Trimming took 7 bases from V and 5 from J; bases not matched to a gene: 8. The CDR3 runs to 15 residues. The CDR3 coding sequence is TGTGCCAGTACAAGGGACAGGGGTGGTTATCAGCCCCAGCATTTT. Translating gives CASTRDRGGYQPQHF.

V is TRBV4-1 and J is TRBJ1-5, with D possibly TRBD1 on 5 matching bases. Trimming shortened V by 1 base and J by 2 bases, and 9 bases separated the two germline ends. The length of the CDR3 is 15 residues. Germline values: CDR1 MGHRA, CDR2 YSYEKL. This CDR3 reads CASSQAGRGNQPQHF. CDR3 bases: TGCGCCAGCAGCCAAGCAGGGCGAGGCAATCAGCCCCAGCATTTT.

This sequence joins TRBV7-3 and TRBJ1-6; weak D call: TRBD1 (6 bases). Trimming left V 5 bases short and J 10 bases short, with 12 bases between. The CDR3 is 13 residues long. From germline, CDR1 is SGHTA and CDR2 FQGTGA. The CDR3 here is CASSATGTSPLHF. CDR3 bases: TGTGCCAGCAGCGCGACAGGTACCTCACCCCTCCACTTT.

This clone was counted between two and nine times. Other DNA sequences from this sample encode an identical CDR3 as well. The chain joins TRBV24-1 to TRBJ2-5; D may be TRBD1 (6 bases). Trimming stripped 4 bases from V and 1 base from J, with 6 bases between. Germline assignment: CDR1 KGHDR and CDR2 SFDVKD. CDR3 size: 13 residues. The CDR3 sequence is CATSEGAQETQYF. The CDR3 bases are TGTGCCACCAGTGAGGGGGCCCAAGAGACCCAGTACTTC.

The chain joins TRBV24-1 to TRBJ1-1, with D maybe TRBD1 (6 bases). Germline V gene data show CDR1 as KGHDR and CDR2 as SFDVKD. The CDR3 extends over 13 amino acids. V shed 4 bases and J shed 11 bases, with 16 bases lying between them. The CDR3 DNA reads as TGTGCCACCAGTGACTTGGAGGGAGGGGGGGCTTTCTTT. Translated: CATSDLEGGGAFF.

V gene TRBV19 combines with J gene TRBJ1-3; D gene unclear. CDR3 length equals 14 residues. The germline gives CDR1 LNHDA, CDR2 SQIVND (reference sequence). The V and J ends lost 1 base and 0 bases respectively, with 4 bases between them. The CDR3 region is CASSIANSGNTIYF. DNA for the CDR3: TGTGCCAGTAGTATAGCCAACTCTGGAAACACCATATATTTT.

The J gene is TRBJ1-2, the V gene TRBV28, with unresolved D. Per the germline V gene, CDR1 is MDHEN and CDR2 is SYDVKM. The CDR3 sequence is 12 residues long. V lost 11 bases, J lost 0 bases, and 10 bases lay in between. The CDR3 region has the DNA TGTGCCGAATACAGTCCTAACTATGGCTACACCTTC. Translated: CAEYSPNYGYTF.

Details on this clone: In the same sample, other DNA sequences code for this CDR3. The chain recombines TRBV2 with TRBJ1-5, with TRBD1 matching 7 bases. Trimming removed 6 bases from V and 1 base from J; junction bases left unmatched: 0. Germline loops: CDR1 SNHLY, CDR2 FYNNEI. CDR3 length: 13 amino acids. CDR3 nucleotides: TGTGCCAGCAGACAGGGGAGCAATCAGCCCCAGCATTTT. Its protein product is CASRQGSNQPQHF.

This chain links TRBV19 with TRBJ2-7; 12 nucleotides align to TRBD2. The J segment lost 5 bases and the V segment lost 4 bases, leaving 6 bases of the junction unmatched. The CDR3 loop spans 15 amino acids. The germline V gene has CDR1 LNHDA and CDR2 SQIVND (reference sequence). The CDR3 sequence: CASSTGLAGFHEQYF. The CDR3 DNA sequence: TGTGCCAGTAGTACCGGACTAGCGGGATTCCACGAGCAGTACTTC.